Each of the 13 T cell receptor beta chains below was sequenced from the same sample in a study of cytomegalovirus exposure and HLA in healthy donors. Some clones are missing from TCRdb's copy, which holds only in-frame ones; the method was immunoSEQ multiplex PCR. The sample yields 70,000 to 75,000 clones, just under 95% seen once. Sequencing was carried out using PBMCs. These receptors were collected from a man aged 18 to 30 in good health and CMV-seropositive.

With regard to this clone: Within the sample, other DNA sequences also encode this same CDR3. This sequence joins TRBV5-1 and TRBJ1-4, with 7 bases matching TRBD1. After removal of 3 bases from V and 5 bases from J, the junction contained 4 bases not matched to a gene. The CDR3 is 14 residues long. From germline, CDR1 is SGHRS and CDR2 YFSETQ. In nucleotides, the CDR3 is TGCGCCAGCAGCTCTGGACAGGCGAATGAAAAACTGTTTTTT. It is translated as CASSSGQANEKLFF.

The chain couples TRBV28 to TRBJ2-1, with 10 bases that match TRBD1. This CDR3 is 17 amino acids long. The J segment lost 4 bases and the V segment lost 3 bases, leaving 9 bases of the junction unmatched. Germline-derived CDR1 and CDR2 are MDHEN and SYDVKM. The CDR3 DNA sequence: TGTGCCAGCAGTTTGTTGGCCGGGACAGGGGATTACAATGAGCAGTTCTTC. It codes for CASSLLAGTGDYNEQFF.

The chain uses TRBV5-6 and TRBJ1-1; 7 bases map to TRBD1. Germline V CDR1 and CDR2: SGHDT, YYEEEE. The junction had 15 bases not matched to a gene; V was cut back by 4 bases and J by 0 bases. This CDR3 spans 18 amino acids. DNA for the CDR3: TGTGCCAGCAGCAGGTCACAGGGGATCCCTCTCATGAACACTGAAGCTTTCTTT. It encodes CASSRSQGIPLMNTEAFF.

This rearrangement joins TRBV9 to TRBJ1-6; tentatively, D is TRBD1 (6 bases). V lost 2 bases and J 6 bases, leaving 9 bases between the germline ends. The CDR3 totals 14 residues. Germline V gene lookup returns CDR1 SGDLS and CDR2 YYNGEE. The DNA for the CDR3 is TGTGCCAGCAGCGTGGCAGGGGCTAATTCACCCCTCCACTTT. Its translation is CASSVAGANSPLHF.

J is TRBJ1-4 and V is TRBV5-1; D call uncertain. The CDR3 spans 13 residues. V lost 5 bases to trimming and J lost 5 bases, with 10 bases between them. Germline lookup yields CDR1 SGHRS and CDR2 YFSETQ. CDR3 coding DNA: TGCGCCAGCAGGCTCACGGGGAATGAAAAACTGTTTTTT. Protein product: CASRLTGNEKLFF.

The V gene is TRBV5-1, the J gene TRBJ2-7; tentative D call: TRBD2 (7 bases). This CDR3 is built from 15 residues. Trimming cost V 3 bases and J 6 bases, with 19 bases left between them. The germline V gene has CDR1 SGHRS and CDR2 YFSETQ. In DNA form, the CDR3 reads TGCGCCAGCAGCTCGCGGGGGCCGTTGAGTAGCGAGCAGTACTTC. Amino acid sequence: CASSSRGPLSSEQYF.

The rearrangement joins TRBV18 to TRBJ2-3; tentatively, D is TRBD1 (5 bases). The CDR3 has 13 residues. V shed 3 bases and J shed 4 bases, with 8 bases lying between them. Germline CDR1 and CDR2: KGHSH and LQKENI. The CDR3, as DNA: TGTGCCAGCTCACCGGCAGGGTCAGATACGCAGTATTTT. Translating it yields CASSPAGSDTQYF.

The chain employs TRBV19 and TRBJ2-7; 7 nucleotides line up with TRBD2. The CDR3 contains 14 residues. Losses at the gene ends were 5 bases for V and 3 bases for J; bases not matched to a gene: 7. Germline CDR1 and CDR2: LNHDA and SQIVND (reference sequence). CDR3 sequence reads: CASSWASGNYEQYF. CDR3 DNA: TGTGCCAGTAGTTGGGCTAGCGGTAACTACGAGCAGTACTTC.

V gene TRBV7-2 combines with J gene TRBJ2-7; 8 bases line up with TRBD2. The CDR3 loop spans 15 amino acids. Trimming cost V 5 bases and J 2 bases; bases outside gene matches: 8. Germline V gene data show CDR1 as SGHTA and CDR2 as FQGNSA. CDR3 sequence reads: CASSPSSGGPYEQYF. The DNA of the CDR3 is TGTGCCAGCAGCCCCTCCAGCGGGGGTCCCTACGAGCAGTACTTC.

In this sample, this clone turned up once. The chain joins TRBV5-1 to TRBJ2-2; 11 nucleotides match TRBD2. Unmatched junction bases numbered 1, after V lost 0 bases and J lost 3 bases. The CDR3 covers 16 residues. Germline CDR1 and CDR2: SGHRS and YFSETQ. As DNA, the CDR3 is TGCGCCAGCAGCTTGGTGACTAGCGGGGACACCGGGGAGCTGTTTTTT. Protein product: CASSLVTSGDTGELFF.

The chain recombines TRBV7-9 with TRBJ2-1, with 10 bases identical to TRBD2. Germline assignment: CDR1 SEHNR and CDR2 FQNEAQ (reference sequence). With 1 base clipped from V and 5 bases from J, the junction kept 14 bases outside the gene matches. The length of the CDR3 is 19 residues. In DNA form, the CDR3 reads TGTGCCAGCAGCTTAGACCCTTGGTTAGAGCGGGGGGGCAACAATGAGCAGTTCTTC. Its translation is CASSLDPWLERGGNNEQFF.

CDR3 sequence reads: CASSLGDSHYNSPLHF. CDR3 nucleotides: TGTGCCAGCAGCTTAGGGGACAGCCACTATAATTCACCCCTCCACTTT. This chain uses TRBV11-2 with TRBJ1-6; 7 bases are shared with TRBD1. Trimming took 1 base from V and 3 from J; bases not matched to a gene: 3. The CDR3 is 16 amino acids. CDR1 is SGHAT, CDR2 FQNNGV, per germline. Supplemented by reference TRBV11-2 and TRBJ1-6, the full variable domain reads EAGVAQSPRYKIIEKRQSVAFWCNPISGHATLYWYQQILGQGPKLLIQFQNNGVVDDSQLPKDRFSAERLKGVDSTLKIQPAKLEDSAVYLCASSLGDSHYNSPLHFGNGTRLTVT.

The V and J genes are TRBV2 and TRBJ1-2; 9 bases fit TRBD1. V lost 5 bases and J lost 6; bases outside the gene matches: 4. The CDR3 consists of 13 residues. Germline V gene lookup returns CDR1 SNHLY and CDR2 FYNNEI. CDR3 residues: CASSLDRGDGYTF. CDR3 DNA: TGTGCCAGCAGTTTAGACAGGGGGGATGGCTACACCTTC.